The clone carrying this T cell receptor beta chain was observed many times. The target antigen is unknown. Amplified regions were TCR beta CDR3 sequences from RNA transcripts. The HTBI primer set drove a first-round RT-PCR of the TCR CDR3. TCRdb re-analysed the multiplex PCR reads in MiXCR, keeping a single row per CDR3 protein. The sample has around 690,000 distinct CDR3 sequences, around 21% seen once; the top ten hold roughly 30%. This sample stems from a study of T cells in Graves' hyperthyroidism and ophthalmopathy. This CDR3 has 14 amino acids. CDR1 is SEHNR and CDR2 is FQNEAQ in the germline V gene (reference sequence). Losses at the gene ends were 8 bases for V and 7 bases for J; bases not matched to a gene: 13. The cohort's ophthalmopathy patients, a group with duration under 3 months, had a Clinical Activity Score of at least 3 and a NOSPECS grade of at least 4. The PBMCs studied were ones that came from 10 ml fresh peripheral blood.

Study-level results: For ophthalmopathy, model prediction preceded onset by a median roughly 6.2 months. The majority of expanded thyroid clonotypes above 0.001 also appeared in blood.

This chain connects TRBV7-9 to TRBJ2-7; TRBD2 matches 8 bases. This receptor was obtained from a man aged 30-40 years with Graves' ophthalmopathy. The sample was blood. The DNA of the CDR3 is TGTGCCAGCTGGGGTAGCGGGGCCTTGGGGGAGCAGTACTTC. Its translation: CASWGSGALGEQYF.